In its sample, the clone carrying this TCR beta chain was seen a few times. Its specificity is not known. The sample is drawn from a study of beta chain features in type 1 diabetes. About the study: Across all samples, around 98 million sorted cells were examined.

Study-wide results and limits: Naive, central memory and Treg TCRB repertoires seemed to resemble each other more closely in patients than they did in healthy donors. In all four CD4+ subsets, TCRB CDR3 length was significantly, moderately reduced in type 1 diabetes. Insertion counts at VDJ junctions were lower in type 1 diabetes patients, who also showed more deletions there.

Every bit of the isolated RNA underwent reverse transcription, so sequencing read expressed TCRB transcripts. Generated by immunoSEQ multiplex PCR, the TCRdb table keeps only in-frame clones and is missing some. This table has around 360,000 clones, over 9.5% appearing once. Based on CD45RO/CCR7/CD25/CD127/CD95/CD27, CD4+ regulatory, stem cell-like memory, naive and central memory cells were sorted. The origin of this receptor is a woman younger than 30 with type 1 diabetes. Sequences were obtained from naive CD4+ T cells from blood.

The CDR3 spells CASSLEAGALYEQYF. The CDR3 nucleotides are TGCGCCAGCAGCTTGGAAGCGGGAGCATTGTACGAGCAGTACTTC. The rearrangement joins TRBV5-1 to TRBJ2-7; 8 bases line up with TRBD2. From germline, CDR1 is SGHRS and CDR2 YFSETQ. J lost 4 bases, V lost 0 bases, and 6 bases had no gene match. This CDR3 is built from 15 residues.